This TCR beta chain was identified during a study of blood T cell repertoires in COVID-19. Study in general: The samples span acute and convalescent COVID-19 from the United States, Italy and Spain. T cells, B-cell-depleted T cells, or PBMCs supplied cDNA or gDNA.

V was clipped by 6 bases and J by 4 bases; unmatched bases: 12. CDR3 length: 16 residues. The germline CDR1 and CDR2 sequences are MNHEY and SMNVEV (reference sequence). As processed by the authors: Estimation of nucleated cell counts was performed using reference gene primer amplification. Assay used: immunoSEQ multiplex PCR; TCRdb lists only in-frame clones, some missing. The DNA gave D and trimming, while V, J and clone size come from that table. The sample lists approximately 280,000 clones, roughly 90% occurring once. The J gene is TRBJ2-3, the V gene TRBV27; TRBD2 agrees at 8 bases. The source of this sequence is a man aged 45 to 65 with acute or convalescent COVID-19. The specimen was peripheral blood. Here the CDR3 DNA reads TGTGCCAGCAGCCCTGAGTCGGCGGGGGGCGCAGATACGCAGTATTTT. This codes for CASSPESAGGADTQYF.